The clone carrying this T cell receptor (beta chain) was detected only a few times. This entry belongs to a study of Graves' ophthalmopathy and Graves' hyperthyroidism. Across the study: The blood sample was drawn at first diagnosis and before any treatment.

TCR beta CDR3 regions were amplified from RNA transcripts. After a first-round RT-PCR with HTBI primers, a second-round multiplex PCR was run. TCRdb recomputed calls from the multiplex PCR reads with MiXCR, one row per CDR3 protein. The sample records 200,000 to 250,000 distinct CDR3 sequences, around 45% being singletons. If patients had other autoimmune diseases, uncontrolled infections, pregnancy or lactation, they were excluded. Reliance was placed on clinical symptoms, serum thyroxine, TRAb, thyroid ultrasound and orbital computed tomography for diagnosis. Sampling over 7.5 ml of fresh peripheral blood provided the PBMCs. V lost 1 base, J lost 2 bases, and 8 bases lay in between. CDR1 SNHLY and CDR2 FYNNEI come from the germline V gene. There are 14 residues in the CDR3.

The specimen sequenced was peripheral blood. The chain joins TRBV2 to TRBJ1-2; the D gene is possibly TRBD1 (5 bases). The receptor comes from an adult man with Graves' ophthalmopathy. CDR3 bases: TGTGCCAGCAGTGAAGACAGGAACAACTATGGCTACACCTTC. As protein: CASSEDRNNYGYTF.